The rows below give T cell receptor beta chains drawn from one sample of a study of cytomegalovirus exposure and HLA in healthy donors. This table comes from immunoSEQ multiplex PCR, and its TCRdb copy is limited to in-frame clones, with some not included. The sample lists around 130,000 clones; around four fifths were seen once. Sequenced: PBMCs. These receptors came from a woman aged 35 to 49 in good health and CMV-seropositive. Each CDR3 is given without its conserved first and last residue.

j_call | v_call | cdr3_aa
TRBJ1-1 | TRBV18 | ASSPRVVGDNEAF
TRBJ2-7 | TRBV5-6 | ASSLGGQGLCEQY
TRBJ2-6 | TRBV19 | ASSSRGSGANVLT
TRBJ2-3 | TRBV7-3 | ASSLGGGLDTQY
TRBJ2-1 | TRBV9 | ASSAASGPYNEQF
TRBJ2-5 | TRBV28 | ASSLPQGQETQY
TRBJ2-5 | TRBV5-1 | ASSRPGLQETQY
TRBJ1-4 | TRBV5-1 | ASSTTGAEKLF
TRBJ2-5 | TRBV7-2 | ASSLVSREGTQY
TRBJ2-3 | TRBV28 | ASSRTGDWDTQY
TRBJ1-5 | TRBV5-5 | ASRPRTGSNQPQH
TRBJ1-1 | TRBV5-4 | ASSRAGLTEAF